Listed below are T cell receptor beta chains from one sample, sequenced in a study of blood T cell repertoires in COVID-19. Using immunoSEQ multiplex PCR, the repertoire was profiled, and TCRdb retains in-frame clones only, with some absent. This table has roughly 150,000 clones, about 83% appearing once. The material sequenced was peripheral blood. The receptors were sampled from an elderly woman with acute or convalescent COVID-19. Each CDR3 is given with its conserved first and last residue. A D gene is named only where the DNA matches it firmly. Some rows mark clone size as missing; the rest say once, few, many or name a class of expanded clone.

V gene	clone size	D gene	J gene	CDR3 DNA	CDR3 protein
TRBV30	.	TRBD1	TRBJ1-5	TGTGCCTGGAGGACAGGGCGCGGTCAGCCCCAGCATTTT	CAWRTGRGQPQHF
TRBV2	.	.	TRBJ2-1	TGTGCCAGCAGTCAGTACAATGAGCAGTTCTTC	CASSQYNEQFF
TRBV6-5	.	.	TRBJ1-2	TGTGCCAGCAGTTACTACGGGACACAGAGAAACTATGGCTACACCTTC	CASSYYGTQRNYGYTF
TRBV6-2/TRBV6-3	many	.	TRBJ1-1	TGTGCCAGCAGTTACCGGGGGAACACTGAAGCTTTCTTT	CASSYRGNTEAFF
TRBV9	.	.	TRBJ2-3	TGTGCCAGCAGCTCAAGCCCGTCCGAGTCAGATACGCAGTATTTT	CASSSSPSESDTQYF
TRBV6-2/TRBV6-3	.	.	TRBJ1-5	TGTGCCAGCAGTTATATTAATCAGCCCCAGCATTTT	CASSYINQPQHF
TRBV5-3	.	TRBD1	TRBJ2-3	TGTGCCAGAAGCTTGCGACAGGGGAAGGGAGATACGCAGTATTTT	CARSLRQGKGDTQYF
TRBV9	.	TRBD2	TRBJ2-2	TGTGCCAGCAGCGTAGGGCCGGGACTAGCGGGAGTTGTGACCGGGGAGCTGTTTTTT	CASSVGPGLAGVVTGELFF
TRBV9	.	TRBD2	TRBJ2-3	TGTGCCAGCAGCGTAGGACTAGCGGGAGGGGCAGATACGCAGTATTTT	CASSVGLAGGADTQYF
TRBV7-9	.	TRBD2	TRBJ2-7	TGTGCCAGCAGCCAGGGACTAGCGGGAGGAGGGTACGAGCAGTACTTC	CASSQGLAGGGYEQYF
TRBV29-1	.	TRBD2	TRBJ2-1	TGCAGCGTTGGGACTAGCGGGGGGGGAGATGAGCAGTTCTTC	CSVGTSGGGDEQFF
TRBV10-3	.	.	TRBJ2-2	TGTGCCATCAGTGAGGTGGTACTATCGGACACCGGGGAGCTGTTTTTT	CAISEVVLSDTGELFF
TRBV18	.	.	TRBJ2-4	TGTGCCAGCTCACCACCGGGGACCAGGGGAAACATTCAGTACTTC	CASSPPGTRGNIQYF
TRBV19	.	.	TRBJ2-7	TGTGCCAGTAGTTCAAATCTCGGGACAAACTACGAGCAGTACTTC	CASSSNLGTNYEQYF
TRBV5-5	once	.	TRBJ1-6	TGTGCCAGCAGCTCAGGTCTGAGCTCCTATAATTCACCCCTCCACTTT	CASSSGLSSYNSPLHF
TRBV18	many	.	TRBJ1-1	TGTGCCAGCTCACTACAGCCTATGGGCACTGAAGCTTTCTTT	CASSLQPMGTEAFF
TRBV9	.	TRBD1	TRBJ2-7	TGTGCCAGCAGCGCCTCAGGGGGCGGTGCCTACGAGCAGTACTTC	CASSASGGGAYEQYF
TRBV7-6	.	.	TRBJ2-5	TGTGCCAGCAGCTTAGCCCCCGGGGGTTTCCAAGAGACCCAGTACTTC	CASSLAPGGFQETQYF
TRBV19	.	.	TRBJ2-3	TGTGCCAGTTCCCCGGCAGGGTTGACAGATACGCAGTATTTT	CASSPAGLTDTQYF
TRBV4-2	.	TRBD2	TRBJ2-1	TGTGCCAGCAGCCCTACTAGCGGCGGGGCGGCTGAGCAGTTCTTC	CASSPTSGGAAEQFF
TRBV3-1/TRBV3-2	few	TRBD1	TRBJ1-1	TGTGCCAGCAGCCACGGACAGGGGGCCCCTGAAGCTTTCTTT	CASSHGQGAPEAFF
TRBV12-3/TRBV12-4	.	.	TRBJ1-1	TGTGCCAGCAGTTTCCCATTTACTGAAGCTTTCTTT	CASSFPFTEAFF
TRBV5-4	.	TRBD1	TRBJ1-2	TGTGCCAGCAGCTTGGTGGAGGGGGCGACCTATGGCTACACCTTC	CASSLVEGATYGYTF
TRBV6-5	once	.	TRBJ2-3	TGTGCCAGCCTTACCCCGGCGGGAACAGATACGCAGTATTTT	CASLTPAGTDTQYF
TRBV30	.	.	TRBJ1-5	TGTGCCTGGAGTTGGGAGGGGAGGGGGAATCAGCCCCAGCATTTT	CAWSWEGRGNQPQHF
TRBV9	.	.	TRBJ2-7	TGTGCCAGCAGCGTACTGGACAGAAATCAGGCCTACGAGCAGTACTTC	CASSVLDRNQAYEQYF
TRBV4-1	.	.	TRBJ1-2	TGCGCCAGCAGCCCGGCTCGCCCCGGGGGGGACTATGGCTACACCTTC	CASSPARPGGDYGYTF
TRBV5-1	.	.	TRBJ1-1	TGCGCCAGCAGGCTAACCGGACAGACGAACACTGAAGCTTTCTTT	CASRLTGQTNTEAFF
TRBV6-5	.	TRBD1	TRBJ1-1	TGTGCCAGCAGTTATAGGGGGCGAGGGACTGAAGCTTTCTTT	CASSYRGRGTEAFF
TRBV3-1/TRBV3-2	.	.	TRBJ1-4	TGTGCCAGCAGCCAAGCCGTAGCAACGTTGCTGTTTTTT	CASSQAVATLLFF
TRBV4-2	once	TRBD1	TRBJ2-2	TGTGCCAGCAGCCAAGATCGGACAGGGGCGGGCACCGGGGAGCTGTTTTTT	CASSQDRTGAGTGELFF
TRBV7-9	.	.	TRBJ1-2	TGTGCCAGCAGCTTCGGGGGGATTAACTATGGCTACACCTTC	CASSFGGINYGYTF
TRBV19	.	TRBD1	TRBJ1-1	TGTGCCAGTAGTGAACAGGGGATGAACACTGAAGCTTTCTTT	CASSEQGMNTEAFF
TRBV1	.	.	TRBJ2-1	TGCACCAGCAGCCGCCCCCGGGAACTGAGTGACAATGAGCAGTTCTTC	CTSSRPRELSDNEQFF
TRBV3-1/TRBV3-2	.	.	TRBJ1-2	TGTGCCAGCAGCCAGGGGGGTTCCTATGGCTACACCTTC	CASSQGGSYGYTF
TRBV7-2	.	.	TRBJ1-3	TGTGCCAGCAGCAACTCTCCAGGGTTTTCTGGAAACACCATATATTTT	CASSNSPGFSGNTIYF
TRBV9	.	.	TRBJ2-2	TGTGCCAGCAGCGTAGTCAGCACCGGGGAGCTGTTTTTT	CASSVVSTGELFF
TRBV19	.	TRBD1	TRBJ1-1	TGTGCCAGTAGGGACAGGGAACAGAACACTGAAGCTTTCTTT	CASRDREQNTEAFF
TRBV2	once	.	TRBJ2-7	TGTGCCAGCAGTGAAACAGGATTCTCCTACGAGCAGTACTTC	CASSETGFSYEQYF
TRBV11-2	.	.	TRBJ1-2	TGTGCCAGCAGCTTGGACCGGGGGGCGGGCTACACCTTC	CASSLDRGAGYTF
TRBV5-4	.	.	TRBJ1-1	TGTGCCAGCAGCTCAGGGATCGGCACTGAAGCTTTCTTT	CASSSGIGTEAFF
TRBV16	.	TRBD2	TRBJ2-7	TGTGCCAGCAGCCATCAGGCGGGGGGCGAGCAGTACTTC	CASSHQAGGEQYF
TRBV28	.	.	TRBJ1-2	TGTGCCAGCAGTTTCCGGGGGAACTATGGCTACACCTTC	CASSFRGNYGYTF
TRBV7-9	.	.	TRBJ1-2	TGTGCCAGCAGCTCCTCGACAGTTAACTATGGCTACACCTTC	CASSSSTVNYGYTF
TRBV24-1	.	.	TRBJ2-7	TGTGCCACCAGTGACCCCGGACAGTCCTACGAGCAGTACTTC	CATSDPGQSYEQYF
TRBV15	.	TRBD2	TRBJ2-4	TGTGCCACCAGCAAGAGGGTTAGCGGGAGTGTCAAAAACATTCAGTACTTC	CATSKRVSGSVKNIQYF
TRBV18	once	.	TRBJ1-3	TGTGCCAGCTCACCAGAGGTTAGACGGAACTCTGGAAACACCATATATTTT	CASSPEVRRNSGNTIYF
TRBV6-1	.	.	TRBJ1-2	TGTGCCAGCAGTGAAAAGGGGCTCTATGGCTACACCTTC	CASSEKGLYGYTF
TRBV28	.	TRBD1	TRBJ2-7	TGTGCCAGCAGTTTAATACAGGGGGCGGTCGACGAGCAGTACTTC	CASSLIQGAVDEQYF
TRBV2	.	TRBD2	TRBJ2-1	TGTGCCAGTAGAAGGACTAGCGGGGGCTACAATGAGCAGTTCTTC	CASRRTSGGYNEQFF
TRBV9	.	.	TRBJ1-1	TGTGCCAGCAGCGTAGCCCCGGGACAGAACACTGAAGCTTTCTTT	CASSVAPGQNTEAFF
TRBV30	.	TRBD1	TRBJ2-2	TGTGCCTGGAGTGGACAGGGGAGCGGGGAGCTGTTTTTT	CAWSGQGSGELFF